The present entry profiles one T cell receptor (beta chain) with its context. Antigen: not known. The data were obtained in a study of identifying expanded T cells in peripheral blood. The ends lost 4 bases at V and 6 bases at J; junction bases unmatched: 4. In germline, CDR1 is MNHEY, CDR2 SMNVEV (reference sequence). The CDR3 loop spans 14 amino acids. Overall study findings and caveats: Approximately two-week clone count variance significantly increased as total template count grew. Over about two and four weeks, about 16 and 19 clones changed, versus approximately 1.2 between replicates.

Healthy donors had no documented immune events, such as infections, while sampled. Libraries were prepared by immunoSEQ multiplex PCR; TCRdb keeps only in-frame clonotypes and omits some of them. Among around 100,000 clones listed, 88% were seen once. The rearrangement uses TRBV27 and TRBJ2-1; 9 positions match TRBD2. This TCR was recovered from a person aged 18-69 years in good health. Sequenced: blood. The CDR3 DNA reads as TGTGCCAGCAGTTCGCGGGGGGGCCTCAATGAGCAGTTCTTC. This translates into CASSSRGGLNEQFF.